Sequencing of this TCR beta chain was carried out in a study of cytomegalovirus exposure and HLA in healthy donors. Broader study findings: Earlier results showed most TCR beta V segments being productive about 87% or about 30% of the time. In the analysis, some V segments, TRBV6-2 and TRBV6-3 included, were excluded as indistinguishable. There were several of the most significant clusters that appeared linked to common viral pathogens in a later analysis.

CDR3 length: 14 amino acids. Trimming cost V 0 bases and J 11 bases; bases outside gene matches: 7. Germline V gene data show CDR1 as SGHDT and CDR2 as YYEEEE. Both 60 Vbeta primers and 13 Jbeta primers went into the PCR. Method: immunoSEQ multiplex PCR; TCRdb's copy keeps in-frame clones and lacks some. The profile covers 150,000 to 200,000 clones, with 85% to 90% appearing a single time and roughly 1.8% taken by the ten largest. With respect to this clone: The antigen is unknown.

Donors in the study were healthy people who gave bone marrow. V usage is TRBV5-6 and J usage is TRBJ1-3, with 8 bases aligning to TRBD1. This clonotype originated in a woman aged 18-35 years in good health and CMV-seronegative. Sequencing was performed on PBMCs. The CDR3 spells CASSLARGQGAIYF. DNA of the CDR3: TGTGCCAGCAGCTTGGCCAGGGGGCAAGGCGCCATATATTTT.